This entry is about one T cell receptor beta chain. The antigen is undetermined. V shed 4 bases and J 0 bases; nucleotides not matched to a gene: 0. Germline values: CDR1 SEHNR, CDR2 FQNEAQ (reference sequence). The CDR3 runs 15 residues. These data come from a study of glioma-infiltrating T cells after dendritic cell vaccination. Study information: Samples are from glioblastoma patients in Phase I and II dendritic cell vaccine trials.

Libraries were prepared by immunoSEQ multiplex PCR; TCRdb keeps only in-frame clonotypes and omits some of them. The sample includes more than 70,000 clones, around 87% of them seen just once. As for time point: after dendritic cell vaccination, including at tumor progression/relapse. Before vaccination, two weeks after the third vaccination, and at progression, PBMC were collected. Broader study findings: The cohort had few patients with full blood and tumor sets.

The origin of this receptor is a human donor with glioblastoma. The sequenced sample was blood, obtained after dendritic cell vaccination. The V call is TRBV7-9, the J call TRBJ1-6, with 7 bases identical to TRBD1. The CDR3 here is CASSSGGSYNSPLHF. As DNA, the CDR3 is TGTGCCAGCAGCTCAGGGGGCTCCTATAATTCACCCCTCCACTTT.